Sequencing of this T cell receptor beta chain was carried out in a study of post-analysis software for immune sequencing data (dated by TCRdb to between 2015 and 2017). Regarding the study in general: Recorded disease courses included relapsing-remitting, secondary progressive and progressive-relapsing multiple sclerosis, with some patients lacking subtype annotation. A subset of samples was prepared in parallel using single-end sample barcoding, then pooled and co-amplified after Illumina adapter ligation. The patient repertoires were compared against fewer than twelve previously published healthy control repertoires obtained from donors aged about 6 to 28 years. Results and caveats for the whole study, not just this receptor: Direct clustering with F measure revealed strong co-clustering of samples prepared in the same batch, which led to a batch-effect correction. Significantly higher frequencies in patients than in controls were found for roughly 5 TRBV segments, including TRBV5-6, TRBV5-1 and TRBV20-1. Multiple sclerosis patients had significantly lower normalized Chao1 diversity than controls, a result that suggests substantial peripheral T-cell clonal expansion. The control group was slightly older than the multiple sclerosis patient group.

To demonstrate the VDJtools post-analysis software, TCR beta repertoires were profiled from the peripheral blood of 10 to 15 young patients with multiple sclerosis. The multiple sclerosis patients were children and adolescents ranging in age from roughly 6 to 15 years. In the case of this clonotype: No cognate antigen has been identified for it. No base quality information exists; no much larger clone differs at one position.

The library was produced with PCR. Sequencing took place on an Illumina HiSeq 2500. To reduce PCR and sequencing biases, unique molecular identifiers were built into the TCR beta cDNA libraries. Every 1 to 10 million input T cells yielded approximately 500,000 cDNA molecules, meaning each molecule approximated one T cell. The patient libraries were prepared and sequenced with the same protocol used for the earlier healthy control dataset. Samples belonging to the same batch were prepared together, multiplexed and sequenced on a shared HiSeq lane. The source study handled its data this way. MIGEC handled the raw barcoded reads, throwing out single-read molecular identifier groups before consensus assembly and CDR3 extraction. Clonotype tables were post-analysed with VDJtools, normalizing diversity by down-sampling all datasets to the smallest sample size. To correct batch-related cross-sample contamination, repertoire overlap clustering matched CDR3 amino acid sequences but not nucleotide sequences. The public reads were reanalyzed by TCRdb: fastp trimming at Q25, MiXCR alignment, in-frame beta chains only. A single entry per CDR3 protein holds the most common genes and DNA from its merged rows. The V and J calls come from TCRdb's annotation, not from the publication. The sample profile shows 600,000 to 700,000 distinct CDR3 sequences; approximately 60% of them were found once. In total, the top ten clones hold 10% to 12% of the sample.

V and J are trimmed by 3 bases and 4 bases, and the gene matches miss 17 bases of the junction. CDR1 and CDR2 are drawn from the germline V gene: MNHEY, SVGEGT. Taken from cysteine to phenylalanine, the CDR3 has 19 residues. Only the CDR3 region is kept as DNA, spanning 57 bases read in frame from base 1. The clonotype originates from a girl aged 2-10 years with multiple sclerosis. The rearrangement combines TRBV6-2 or TRBV6-3 with TRBJ2-1; 8 junctional bases match TRBD2. Sequencing was done on a sample of blood. In nucleotide form, the sequence is TGTGCCAGCAGTTATTTACTCCGCCAGCGGGAGCGACTTTACAATGAGCAGTTCTTC. Its protein product is CASSYLLRQRERLYNEQFF.